These 7 T cell receptor beta chains were sequenced from one sample in a study of blood T cells in healthy people across ages. Together with a sample-barcoded 5' primer, a J-beta primer mix was included in a second PCR lasting about 6 to 12 cycles. From the 5' RACE reads, TCRdb called clonotypes with MiXCR, one entry per CDR3 protein. The sample lists 1.2 million to 1.5 million distinct CDR3 sequences; around 39% were seen once. Sequenced sample: blood. All receptors derive from a woman under 30 in good health.

The chain combines TRBV2 with TRBJ2-7; D may be TRBD1 or TRBD2 (5 bases each). Looked up from germline, CDR1 is SNHLY and CDR2 is FYNNEI. The CDR3 has 15 residues. The germline V and J ends were trimmed by 6 bases and 7 bases, with 22 bases remaining between them. The CDR3 loop is CASRPSGTRIEEQYF. The DNA of the CDR3 is TGTGCCAGCAGGCCTTCCGGGACGCGGATCGAGGAGCAGTACTTC.

V gene TRBV20-1 combines with J gene TRBJ2-7, with D hard to call. V was trimmed by 6 bases and J by 4 bases, leaving 16 bases between them. Looked up from germline, CDR1 is DFQATT and CDR2 is SNEGSKA (reference sequence). The CDR3 is 13 amino acids. CDR3 sequence reads: CSAQDGPSYEQYF. CDR3 bases: TGCAGTGCCCAAGATGGGCCCTCGTACGAGCAGTACTTC.

This clonotype was detected only a few times. The J gene is TRBJ2-6, the V gene TRBV27; no reliable D call. The CDR3 loop spans 15 amino acids. Germline CDR1 MNHEY, CDR2 SMNVEV (reference sequence). The V gene lost 2 bases and the J gene lost 4 bases, with 9 bases spanning the gap. The DNA of the CDR3 is TGTGCCAGCAGTTTACTTGCTTACGGGGCCAACGTCCTGACTTTC. This sequence encodes CASSLLAYGANVLTF.

The V gene is TRBV10-3, the J gene TRBJ2-2; weak D call: TRBD1 (6 bases). V gave up 8 bases and J gave up 2 bases, with 6 bases separating them. The CDR3 runs 12 residues. The germline gives CDR1 ENHRY, CDR2 SYGVKD. CDR3 protein: CAIGGNTGELFF. CDR3 nucleotides: TGTGCCATCGGGGGCAACACCGGGGAGCTGTTTTTT.

This rearrangement joins TRBV7-9 to TRBJ2-3; 7 bases agree with TRBD2. Germline lookup yields CDR1 SEHNR and CDR2 FQNEAQ (reference sequence). V lost 3 bases, J lost 4 bases, and 4 bases stayed unmatched. CDR3 length equals 14 residues. Written as DNA, the CDR3 is TGTGCCAGCAGCTTGGGCGGGAGTTCAGATACGCAGTATTTT. This sequence encodes CASSLGGSSDTQYF. The full variable domain, completed using reference TRBV7-9 and TRBJ2-3, is DTGVSQNPRHKITKRGQNVTFRCDPISEHNRLYWYRQTLGQGPEFLTYFQNEAQLEKSRLLSDRFSAERPKGSFSTLEIQRTEQGDSAMYLCASSLGGSSDTQYFGPGTRLTVL.

This clonotype was observed a few times. This chain joins TRBV7-3 and TRBJ2-7; D possibly corresponds to TRBD1 (6 bases). Trimming removed 3 bases from V and 0 bases from J, with 12 bases in between. The CDR3 sequence is 15 residues long. Germline CDR1 is SGHTA and CDR2 is FQGTGA. The CDR3 DNA sequence: TGTGCCAGCAGCTTTTCAGGGGATACCTCCTACGAGCAGTACTTC. This translates into CASSFSGDTSYEQYF.

This clonotype was recorded once. This rearrangement joins TRBV18 to TRBJ2-3; tentative D call: TRBD1 (6 bases). The CDR3 is 15 amino acids. CDR1 is KGHSH, CDR2 LQKENI, per germline. V was trimmed by 2 bases and J by 4 bases, leaving 13 bases between them. The CDR3 DNA reads as TGTGCCAGCTCACCAAACAGGGACGGGCCAGATACGCAGTATTTT. It codes for CASSPNRDGPDTQYF.